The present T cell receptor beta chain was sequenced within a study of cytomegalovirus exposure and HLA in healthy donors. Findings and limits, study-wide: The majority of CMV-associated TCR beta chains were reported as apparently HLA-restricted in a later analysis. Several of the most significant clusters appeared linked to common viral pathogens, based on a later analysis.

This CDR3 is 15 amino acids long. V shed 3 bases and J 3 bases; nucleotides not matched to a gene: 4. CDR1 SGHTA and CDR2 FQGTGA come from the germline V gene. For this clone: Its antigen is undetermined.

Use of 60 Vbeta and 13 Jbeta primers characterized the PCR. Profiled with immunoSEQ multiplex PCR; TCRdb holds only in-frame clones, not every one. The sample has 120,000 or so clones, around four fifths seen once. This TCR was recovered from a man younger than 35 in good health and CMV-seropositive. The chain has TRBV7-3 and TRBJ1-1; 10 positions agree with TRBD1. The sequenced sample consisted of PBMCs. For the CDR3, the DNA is TGTGCCAGCAGCTTGTCCGGGACAGGGGACACTGAAGCTTTCTTT. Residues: CASSLSGTGDTEAFF.